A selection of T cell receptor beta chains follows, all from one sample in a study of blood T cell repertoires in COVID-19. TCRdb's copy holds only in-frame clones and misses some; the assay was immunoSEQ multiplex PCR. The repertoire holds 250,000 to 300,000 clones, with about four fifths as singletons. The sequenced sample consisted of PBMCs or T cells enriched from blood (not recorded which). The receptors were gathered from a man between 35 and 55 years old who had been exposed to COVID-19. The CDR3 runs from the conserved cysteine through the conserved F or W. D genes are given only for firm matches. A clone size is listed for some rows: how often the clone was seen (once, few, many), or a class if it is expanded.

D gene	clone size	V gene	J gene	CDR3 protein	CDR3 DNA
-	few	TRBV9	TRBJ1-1	CASSVSGGRSEAFF	TGTGCCAGCAGCGTGAGCGGGGGGAGGTCTGAAGCTTTCTTT
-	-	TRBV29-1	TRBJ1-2	CSVYLGGGEENYGYTF	TGCAGCGTCTATTTAGGCGGTGGAGAGGAAAACTATGGCTACACCTTC
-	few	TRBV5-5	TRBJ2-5	CASSSKTGTQQETQYF	TGTGCCAGCAGCTCGAAGACAGGGACTCAACAAGAGACCCAGTACTTC
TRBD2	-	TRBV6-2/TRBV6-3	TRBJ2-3	CASSSHQREGHSTQYF	TGTGCCAGCAGTTCCCACCAGCGGGAGGGCCACAGTACGCAGTATTTT
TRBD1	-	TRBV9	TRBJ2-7	CASSLGQSYEQYF	TGTGCCAGCAGCTTGGGACAGTCCTACGAGCAGTACTTC
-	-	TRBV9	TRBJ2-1	CASSVRRDPHNEQFF	TGTGCCAGCAGCGTAAGGCGGGATCCGCACAATGAGCAGTTCTTC
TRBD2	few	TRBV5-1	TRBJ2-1	CASSPSGGAFNEQFF	TGCGCCAGCAGCCCAAGCGGGGGGGCCTTCAATGAGCAGTTCTTC
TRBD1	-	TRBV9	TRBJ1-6	CASSAGQRDSPLHF	TGTGCCAGCAGCGCGGGACAGAGAGATTCACCCCTCCACTTT
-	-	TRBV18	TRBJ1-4	CASSPLATNEKLFF	TGTGCCAGCTCACCTCTTGCAACTAATGAAAAACTGTTTTTT
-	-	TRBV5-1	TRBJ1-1	CASSLYRGLNTEAFF	TGCGCCAGCAGCTTGTACCGAGGGTTGAACACTGAAGCTTTCTTT
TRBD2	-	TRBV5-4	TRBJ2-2	CASSRAGGANTGELFF	TGTGCCAGCAGCCGGGCGGGGGGAGCGAACACCGGGGAGCTGTTTTTT
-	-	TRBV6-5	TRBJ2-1	CASSYTSYNEQFF	TGTGCCAGCAGTTATACCAGCTACAATGAGCAGTTCTTC
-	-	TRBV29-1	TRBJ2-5	CSVEFGTGVEYF	TGCAGCGTTGAATTCGGTACGGGAGTGGAGTACTTC
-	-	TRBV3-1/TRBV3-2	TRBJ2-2	CASSHGTRNTGELFF	TGTGCCAGCAGCCATGGTACCAGGAACACCGGGGAGCTGTTTTTT
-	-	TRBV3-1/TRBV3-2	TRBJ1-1	CASSPQGNTEAFF	TGTGCCAGCAGCCCCCAGGGGAACACTGAAGCTTTCTTT
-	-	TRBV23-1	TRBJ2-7	CASSQRSSENSYEQYF	TGCGCCAGCAGTCAACGGTCTTCGGAGAATTCCTACGAGCAGTACTTC
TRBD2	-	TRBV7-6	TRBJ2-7	CASSLAGRGTYEQYF	TGTGCCAGCAGCTTAGCTGGGAGGGGCACCTACGAGCAGTACTTC
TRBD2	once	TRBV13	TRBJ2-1	CASSPRLAGVGEQFF	TGTGCCAGCAGCCCCCGACTAGCGGGAGTGGGTGAGCAGTTCTTC
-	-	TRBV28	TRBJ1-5	CASREVGLGDQPQHF	TGTGCCAGCAGGGAGGTGGGACTAGGAGATCAGCCCCAGCATTTT
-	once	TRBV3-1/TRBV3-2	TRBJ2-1	CASSPEPGSSYNEQFF	TGTGCCAGCAGCCCTGAGCCGGGTAGCTCCTACAATGAGCAGTTCTTC